This T cell receptor (beta chain) was identified during a study of shared clonotypes between healthy human individuals. Sequencing was performed with immunoSEQ multiplex PCR; in TCRdb, only in-frame clones are kept and a portion is missing. The repertoire holds about 490,000 clones, with less than 80% as singletons. A remark on this clone: A much larger clone sits a single nucleotide away, making a read error possible.

V lost 4 bases and J lost 3; bases outside the gene matches: 4. CDR1 is SGHTA and CDR2 is FQGNSA in the germline V gene. CDR3 length: 15 amino acids. Material: PBMCs. The chain employs TRBV7-2 and TRBJ2-5; TRBD2 agrees at 11 bases. The sequence was obtained from a woman between 40 and 55 years old in good health. Some clones in this sample may be carry-over from other donors' samples. The CDR3 bases are TGTGCCAGCAGCTCCCAGACTAGCGGGGAAGAGACCCAGTACTTC. It codes for CASSSQTSGEETQYF.